This TCR beta chain was obtained from a study of T cells in localized non-small cell lung cancer. Study-wide results and limits: A raised T cell density in blood coincided with lengthier overall survival.

Only in-frame clones appear in the TCRdb table, and some are missing; sequencing was by immunoSEQ multiplex PCR. This table holds around 64,000 clones, around 90% found once. Comments on this clone: Its specificity is unknown.

The sequenced sample was peripheral blood, obtained before any cancer treatment. This sequence was found in a man aged 40 to 69 with stage I squamous cell lung carcinoma.

CDR3 in DNA: TGTGCCAGCAGCTTAATCGGACTAGCGGGACGAGTGGGATACGAGCAGTACTTC. This translates into CASSLIGLAGRVGYEQYF. This chain joins TRBV7-8 and TRBJ2-7; 12 nucleotides align to TRBD2. Germline V gene lookup returns CDR1 SGHVS and CDR2 FQNEAQ. This CDR3 spans 18 amino acids. The trim removed 2 bases at V and 4 bases at J, leaving 12 bases unmatched.